This passage covers 6 T cell receptor beta chains from one sample sequenced in a study of cytomegalovirus exposure and HLA in healthy donors. PCR used 60 Vbeta primers and 13 Jbeta primers. Assay: immunoSEQ multiplex PCR; the TCRdb copy retains only in-frame clones and omits some. The sample totals around 100,000 clones. Sequenced sample: PBMCs. Receptors originate from a man aged 50 to 59 in good health and CMV-seronegative.

The CDR3 region is CASTPDRGLGYTF. The CDR3, as DNA: TGTGCCAGCACTCCCGACAGGGGGCTCGGCTACACCTTC. The genes are TRBV6-5 and TRBJ1-2; 10 bases are shared with TRBD1. The J segment lost 8 bases and the V segment lost 7 bases, leaving 7 bases of the junction unmatched. There are 13 residues in the CDR3. Germline-derived CDR1 and CDR2 are MNHEY and SVGAGI.

The rearrangement links TRBV5-6 to TRBJ2-2, with 9 bases lining up with TRBD1. The V gene's germline CDR1 is SGHDT and CDR2 YYEEEE. This CDR3 has 16 amino acids. V shed 4 bases, J shed 4 bases, and the junction held 8 bases outside the gene matches. The CDR3 here is CASSRTGTGLTGELFF. The CDR3 nucleotides read TGTGCCAGCAGCCGAACCGGGACAGGGCTCACCGGGGAGCTGTTTTTT.

The rearrangement joins TRBV2 to TRBJ1-6, with D uncertain. Trimming took 6 bases from V and 8 from J, leaving 5 bases between them. The CDR3 totals 11 residues. From germline, CDR1 is SNHLY and CDR2 FYNNEI. The CDR3 nucleotides are TGTGCCAGCAGCCGGGATTCACCCCTCCACTTT. Translation gives CASSRDSPLHF.

The J gene is TRBJ2-7, the V gene TRBV7-2; 8 positions match TRBD2. The CDR3 has 12 residues. V was pared by 1 base and J by 10 bases, with 3 bases of the junction left unmatched. Looked up from germline, CDR1 is SGHTA and CDR2 is FQGNSA. The CDR3: CASSLDAGGQYF. In nucleotides, the CDR3 is TGTGCCAGCAGCTTAGACGCGGGAGGCCAGTACTTC. The variable domain in full, completed from reference TRBV7-2 and TRBJ2-7, reads GAGVSQSPSNKVTEKGKDVELRCDPISGHTALYWYRQSLGQGLEFLIYFQGNSAPDKSGLPSDRFSAERTGGSVSTLTIQRTQQEDSAVYLCASSLDAGGQYFGPGTRLTVT.

The chain's CDR3 is CASRTSRGGQPQHF. The CDR3 DNA sequence: TGTGCCAGCAGAACCTCTAGGGGAGGACAGCCCCAGCATTTT. The rearrangement links TRBV6-5 to TRBJ1-5; a possible D gene is TRBD1 (5 bases). Germline CDR1 and CDR2: MNHEY and SVGAGI. V was shortened by 6 bases and J by 7 bases, with 16 bases between the two germline ends. The CDR3 is 14 amino acids.

The V call is TRBV2, the J call TRBJ1-2, with 9 positions matching TRBD1. With 8 bases clipped from V and 4 bases from J, the junction kept 17 bases outside the gene matches. Germline V lookup: CDR1 SNHLY, CDR2 FYNNEI. This CDR3 contains 17 residues. The CDR3 nucleotides read TGTGCCAGCCACCCAGGGGGACAGGGATTTAGTAGCTATGGCTACACCTTC. Translating it yields CASHPGGQGFSSYGYTF.